These 21 T cell receptor beta chains originate from one sample sequenced in a study of blood T cell repertoires in COVID-19. Clones were read by immunoSEQ multiplex PCR, and TCRdb kept only the in-frame ones, dropping some. This sample has around 620,000 clones, with 85% to 90% found just once. What was sequenced was peripheral blood. The receptors come from a woman under 30 with acute or convalescent COVID-19.

This clone was observed a single time. This chain uses TRBV27 with TRBJ1-5, with no clear D. The CDR3 consists of 13 residues. Trimming took 6 bases from V and 7 from J, leaving 13 bases between them. Germline V CDR1 and CDR2: MNHEY, SMNVEV (reference sequence). The CDR3 nucleotides read TGTGCCAGCAGCCCTACCTCAATGCAGCCCCAGCATTTT. Amino acid sequence: CASSPTSMQPQHF.

This chain links TRBV4-1 with TRBJ1-2; D is perhaps TRBD1 (6 bases). V gave up 2 bases and J gave up 4 bases, with 14 bases separating them. This CDR3 contains 15 residues. The germline CDR1 and CDR2 sequences are MGHRA and YSYEKL. This CDR3 is CASSQTGQGLYGYTF. The CDR3 nucleotides are TGCGCCAGCAGCCAAACAGGGCAGGGGCTCTATGGCTACACCTTC.

The J gene is TRBJ2-6, the V gene TRBV4-1; possibly TRBD2 for D (5 bases). This CDR3 contains 16 residues. Germline V lookup: CDR1 MGHRA, CDR2 YSYEKL. The V and J ends lost 7 bases and 2 bases respectively, with 15 bases between them. The CDR3: CASTELFGTGANVLTF. In nucleotides, the CDR3 is TGCGCCAGCACTGAGTTGTTCGGGACTGGGGCCAACGTCCTGACTTTC.

The chain links TRBV5-8 to TRBJ2-2; perhaps TRBD2 as D (6 bases). CDR1 and CDR2 from the germline V gene are SGHTS and YDEGEE. The CDR3 is 16 amino acids. CDR3 loop: CASLRGLNPNTGELFF. The CDR3 DNA reads TGTGCAAGTCTACGGGGACTTAACCCGAACACCGGGGAGCTGTTTTTT.

V usage is TRBV2 and J usage is TRBJ2-5; D may be TRBD2 (6 bases). The CDR3 totals 15 residues. V was pared by 6 bases and J by 5 bases, with 19 bases between. Per germline, CDR1 SNHLY and CDR2 FYNNEI. The CDR3 here is CASRPRLGPGETQYF. CDR3 DNA sequence: TGTGCCAGCAGACCTAGACTAGGTCCGGGGGAGACCCAGTACTTC.

The V call is TRBV27, the J call TRBJ1-5; maybe TRBD1 (5 bases). Germline loops: CDR1 MNHEY, CDR2 SMNVEV (reference sequence). V lost 4 bases to trimming and J lost 7 bases, with 17 bases between them. The length of the CDR3 is 15 residues. The CDR3 is CASSSLGGGVQPQHF. CDR3 coding DNA: TGTGCCAGCAGTTCCCTCGGGGGAGGAGTCCAGCCCCAGCATTTT.

The chain has TRBV2 and TRBJ2-1; D perhaps matches TRBD2 (6 bases). Germline-derived CDR1 and CDR2 are SNHLY and FYNNEI. The CDR3 has 16 residues. V gave up 3 bases and J gave up 1 base, with 13 bases separating them. The CDR3 is CASSEMRGTSYNEQFF. The CDR3 DNA sequence: TGTGCCAGCAGTGAGATGCGGGGTACGTCCTACAATGAGCAGTTCTTC. Together with reference TRBV2 and TRBJ2-1, the CDR3 gives the full variable domain: EPEVTQTPSHQVTQMGQEVILRCVPISNHLYFYWYRQILGQKVEFLVSFYNNEISEKSEIFDDQFSVERPDGSNFTLKIRSTKLEDSAMYFCASSEMRGTSYNEQFFGPGTRLTVL.

The V and J genes are TRBV7-9 and TRBJ1-2; D unresolved. Germline V gene lookup returns CDR1 SEHNR and CDR2 FQNEAQ (reference sequence). The CDR3 runs to 15 residues. V was shortened by 1 base and J by 1 base, with 10 bases between the two germline ends. The CDR3 sequence is CASSLGGEYNYGYTF. As DNA, the CDR3 is TGTGCCAGCAGCTTAGGGGGAGAATATAACTATGGCTACACCTTC.

In this sample, this clone turned up once. J is TRBJ1-6 and V is TRBV7-2; D is perhaps TRBD1 (5 bases). V was trimmed by 1 base and J by 13 bases, leaving 11 bases between them. The CDR3 covers 13 residues. Germline CDR1 SGHTA, CDR2 FQGNSA. The CDR3 bases are TGTGCCAGCAGCTTAGGTGGGGCCCAGCCCCTCCACTTT. This encodes CASSLGGAQPLHF. The variable domain in full, completed from reference TRBV7-2 and TRBJ1-6, reads GAGVSQSPSNKVTEKGKDVELRCDPISGHTALYWYRQSLGQGLEFLIYFQGNSAPDKSGLPSDRFSAERTGGSVSTLTIQRTQQEDSAVYLCASSLGGAQPLHFGNGTRLTVT.

Turning to this clone: Other DNA variants within this sample encode the same CDR3. This rearrangement joins TRBV7-9 to TRBJ1-1; D is perhaps TRBD1 (6 bases). Germline CDR1 reads SEHNR; CDR2 reads FQNEAQ (reference sequence). Between the trimmed V and J ends, which lost 1 base and 5 bases, there was a span of 8 bases. The CDR3 extends over 13 amino acids. CDR3 sequence (DNA): TGTGCCAGCAGCTTAGGAGGGGGAACTGAAGCTTTCTTT. It translates to CASSLGGGTEAFF.

The chain has TRBV5-6 and TRBJ1-1, with 7 bases identical to TRBD1. CDR3 length: 13 amino acids. Germline CDR1 and CDR2: SGHDT and YYEEEE. The V gene end was trimmed by 4 bases and the J gene end by 4 bases; junction bases not matched to a gene: 4. The CDR3 loop is CASSRAGGTEAFF. CDR3 coding DNA: TGTGCCAGCAGCCGTGCAGGGGGCACTGAAGCTTTCTTT.

This clone was counted a few times. The genes are TRBV19 and TRBJ1-2, with D maybe TRBD1 (6 bases). Trimming took off 6 bases at V and 8 bases at J, with 13 bases between the two ends. The CDR3 runs to 12 residues. CDR1 is LNHDA, CDR2 SQIVND, per germline (reference sequence). The CDR3 is CASRRDTRGYTF. The CDR3 DNA reads TGTGCCAGTAGGAGGGACACGCGGGGCTACACCTTC.

This clone was picked up a small number of times. Other DNA variants within this sample encode the same CDR3. The chain has TRBV2 and TRBJ1-5; TRBD1 matches 9 bases. The CDR3 length is 14 residues. After removal of 4 bases from V and 2 bases from J, the junction contained 0 bases not matched to a gene. Germline V gene data show CDR1 as SNHLY and CDR2 as FYNNEI. The CDR3 reads CASSGTGGNQPQHF. CDR3 nucleotide sequence: TGTGCCAGCAGTGGGACAGGGGGCAATCAGCCCCAGCATTTT.

This chain joins TRBV6-5 and TRBJ2-7, with 9 bases matching TRBD1. Germline V gives CDR1 MNHEY, CDR2 SVGAGI. The V segment lost 5 bases and the J segment 3 bases; nucleotides outside the gene matches: 8. The CDR3 extends over 15 amino acids. The CDR3 DNA reads TGTGCCAGCAGTCCCGGGGACAGGGAGTACTACGAGCAGTACTTC. Its translation is CASSPGDREYYEQYF.

The CDR3 loop is CASSIQGTYEQYF. In DNA form, the CDR3 reads TGTGCCAGTAGTATACAGGGCACCTACGAGCAGTACTTC. The chain combines TRBV19 with TRBJ2-7; a weak D match, TRBD1 (5 bases). V lost 2 bases and J lost 2, with 7 bases in between. Germline V gene sequence: CDR1 LNHDA, CDR2 SQIVND (reference sequence). CDR3 length: 13 amino acids. Together with reference TRBV19 and TRBJ2-7, the CDR3 gives the full variable domain: DGGITQSPKYLFRKEGQNVTLSCEQNLNHDAMYWYRQDPGQGLRLIYYSQIVNDFQKGDIAEGYSVSREKKESFPLTVTSAQKNPTAFYLCASSIQGTYEQYFGPGTRLTVT.

The V and J genes are TRBV27 and TRBJ1-1; D perhaps matches TRBD1 (5 bases). The CDR3 is 14 residues long. Germline CDR1 MNHEY, CDR2 SMNVEV (reference sequence). V lost 3 bases and J 6 bases, leaving 14 bases between the germline ends. CDR3 sequence: CASSFTAGPPEAFF. For the CDR3, the DNA is TGTGCCAGCAGTTTTACAGCGGGGCCACCTGAAGCTTTCTTT.

The chain carries TRBV2 and TRBJ1-5; a possible D gene is TRBD1 (5 bases). There are 12 residues in the CDR3. Looked up from germline, CDR1 is SNHLY and CDR2 is FYNNEI. Trimming left V 4 bases short and J 11 bases short, with 12 bases between. CDR3 amino acids: CASSVGPGAQHF. CDR3 in DNA: TGTGCCAGCAGTGTAGGGCCGGGGGCCCAGCATTTT.

The V call is TRBV5-4, the J call TRBJ1-6; D is undetermined. The CDR3 spans 13 residues. V lost 7 bases, J lost 3 bases, and 8 bases lay in between. Germline loops: CDR1 SGHNT, CDR2 YYREEE (reference sequence). The CDR3 reads CASRGVYNSPLHF. In nucleotides, the CDR3 is TGTGCCAGCCGGGGTGTCTATAATTCACCCCTCCACTTT. Full variable domain (outside the CDR3, taken from reference TRBV5-4 and TRBJ1-6): ETGVTQSPTHLIKTRGQQVTLRCSSQSGHNTVSWYQQALGQGPQFIFQYYREEENGRGNFPPRFSGLQFPNYSSELNVNALELDDSALYLCASRGVYNSPLHFGNGTRLTVT.

The chain couples TRBV30 to TRBJ1-2; a weak D match, TRBD1 (6 bases). The germline gives CDR1 GTSNPN, CDR2 SVGIG (reference sequence). CDR3 length equals 16 residues. With 0 bases removed from V and 7 bases from J, the gap between germline ends came to 21 bases. The CDR3 nucleotides read TGTGCCTGGAGTGTACTTGGACAGCTGGCGGTAATTGGCTACACCTTC. Translating gives CAWSVLGQLAVIGYTF.

The genes are TRBV6-5 and TRBJ2-4, with D possibly being TRBD2 (6 bases). The V gene's germline CDR1 is MNHEY and CDR2 SVGAGI. CDR3 length: 14 residues. Trimming stripped 0 bases from V and 7 bases from J, with 10 bases between. CDR3 sequence: CASSYSGRRNIQYF. The CDR3 nucleotides read TGTGCCAGCAGTTACTCCGGGAGAAGGAACATTCAGTACTTC.

The rearrangement joins TRBV4-2 to TRBJ1-1; D might be TRBD1 (6 bases). The CDR3 extends over 17 amino acids. The V gene lost 2 bases and the J gene lost 1 base, with 17 bases spanning the gap. From germline, CDR1 is LGHNA and CDR2 YNFKEQ. CDR3 sequence: CASSQIPFMDRNTEAFF. The CDR3 DNA sequence: TGTGCCAGCAGCCAAATCCCTTTCATGGACAGGAACACTGAAGCTTTCTTT.